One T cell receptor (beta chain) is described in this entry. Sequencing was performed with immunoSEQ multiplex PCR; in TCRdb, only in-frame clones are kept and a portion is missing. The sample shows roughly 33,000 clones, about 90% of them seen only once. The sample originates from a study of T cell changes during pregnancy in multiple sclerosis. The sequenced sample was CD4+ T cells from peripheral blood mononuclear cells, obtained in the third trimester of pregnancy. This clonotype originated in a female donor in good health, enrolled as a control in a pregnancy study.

This CDR3 reads CASSLGAGRNNEQFF. CDR3 in DNA: TGTGCCAGCAGCTTGGGAGCGGGACGGAACAATGAGCAGTTCTTC. The chain carries TRBV5-6 and TRBJ2-1; 7 bases are a match to TRBD2. The CDR3 spans 15 residues. CDR1 and CDR2 (germline): SGHDT, YYEEEE. Losses at the gene ends were 0 bases for V and 5 bases for J; bases not matched to a gene: 5.